A single T cell receptor (beta chain) is shown here with its context. The entry originates in a study of blood T cell repertoires in COVID-19. The overall study: The samples span acute and convalescent COVID-19 from the United States, Italy and Spain. Nucleic acid was either cDNA or gDNA, and it came from T cells, B-cell-depleted T cells, or PBMCs.

Under the authors' procedure: Amplification of reference gene primers was used by the study to estimate nucleated cell counts. Only in-frame clones appear in the TCRdb table, and some are missing; sequencing was by immunoSEQ multiplex PCR. The V and J calls and the clone size are those of that table, but D and trimming were determined from the DNA. The sample carries some 83,000 clones, 70% to 90% recorded once. Per germline, CDR1 SGHRS and CDR2 YFSETQ. The ends lost 5 bases at V and 8 bases at J; junction bases unmatched: 10. The CDR3 extends over 15 amino acids. Sequencing used peripheral blood. The V gene is TRBV5-1, the J gene TRBJ2-1; 10 bases line up with TRBD2. This sequence was found in a man aged 55 to 70 with acute or convalescent COVID-19. CDR3 amino acids: CASSRWSSGSDEQFF. CDR3 nucleotides: TGCGCCAGCAGTAGATGGTCTAGCGGGAGCGATGAGCAGTTCTTC.